The 12 T cell receptor beta chains below were found in one sample sequenced in a study of shared clonotypes between healthy human individuals. TCRdb's table, derived via immunoSEQ multiplex PCR, lists solely in-frame clones and lacks some. The sample lists 190,000 or so clones, 65% to 70% occurring once. The sequenced sample consisted of memory CD4+ T cells sorted from blood. Subset noted: CD45RA-negative fraction. These receptors all stem from a man under 40 in good health.

This CDR3 is CASSLGQGSTEAFF. The CDR3 nucleotides read TGTGCCAGCAGCTTAGGACAGGGGTCTACTGAAGCTTTCTTT. The gene calls are TRBV7-9 and TRBJ1-1; 8 bases map to TRBD1. The CDR3 extends over 14 amino acids. Germline V lookup: CDR1 SEHNR, CDR2 FQNEAQ (reference sequence). V gave up 1 base and J gave up 5 bases; unmatched junction bases: 3.

This clone turned up a few times. The chain links TRBV19 to TRBJ2-2; no clear D gene. Trimming cost V 1 base and J 7 bases, with 4 bases left between them. Germline V gene data show CDR1 as LNHDA and CDR2 as SQIVND (reference sequence). The CDR3 loop spans 12 amino acids. The CDR3 DNA sequence: TGTGCCAGTAGTATAGTCCTCGGGGAGCTGTTTTTT. This gives the protein CASSIVLGELFF.

In this sample, this clone turned up a few times. This chain uses TRBV6-5 with TRBJ1-1; weak D call: TRBD1 (5 bases). The V end lost 8 bases, the J end lost 3 bases, and 13 bases lay between the germline ends. Germline V gives CDR1 MNHEY, CDR2 SVGAGI. CDR3 length: 13 amino acids. CDR3 sequence: CASCGGRDTEAFF. The DNA for the CDR3 is TGTGCCAGCTGCGGGGGTAGAGACACTGAAGCTTTCTTT.

The chain employs TRBV2 and TRBJ2-5; D gene uncertain. The CDR3 is made up of 14 amino acids. In germline, CDR1 is SNHLY, CDR2 FYNNEI. Trimming cost V 1 base and J 4 bases, with 10 bases left between them. The CDR3 bases are TGTGCCAGCAGTGAAGTAGGGCTGGGAGAGACCCAGTACTTC. It codes for CASSEVGLGETQYF. Complete variable domain (other parts from reference TRBV2 and TRBJ2-5): EPEVTQTPSHQVTQMGQEVILRCVPISNHLYFYWYRQILGQKVEFLVSFYNNEISEKSEIFDDQFSVERPDGSNFTLKIRSTKLEDSAMYFCASSEVGLGETQYFGPGTRLLVL.

CDR3 nucleotide sequence: TGTGCCAGCAGCTTATTTGACACCGGGGAGCTGTTTTTT. It is translated as CASSLFDTGELFF. The chain has TRBV11-3 and TRBJ2-2, with D uncertain. Germline CDR1 is SGHNT and CDR2 is YENEEA. V lost 2 bases, J lost 3 bases, and 4 bases lay in between. The CDR3 runs 13 residues.

The chain combines TRBV2 with TRBJ1-2, with D tentatively TRBD1 (6 bases). The germline V and J ends were trimmed by 7 bases and 8 bases, with 17 bases remaining between them. The V gene's germline CDR1 is SNHLY and CDR2 FYNNEI. The CDR3 totals 13 residues. Here the CDR3 DNA reads TGTGCCAGCAACCCGAACCGGGGGGGCGGCTACACCTTC. Encoded protein: CASNPNRGGGYTF.

This clone was seen more than once but under ten times. This chain joins TRBV15 and TRBJ2-1; 9 bases are shared with TRBD2. The CDR3 sequence is 14 residues long. The V segment lost 5 bases and the J segment 5 bases; nucleotides outside the gene matches: 4. The germline V gene encodes CDR1 LNHNV and CDR2 YYDKDF (reference sequence). The CDR3 region is CATSGTSRHNEQFF. CDR3 bases: TGTGCCACCAGCGGGACTAGCAGGCACAATGAGCAGTTCTTC.

Regarding this clone: The junction departs from the called germline gene at one end, perhaps through a read error. The chain links TRBV5-6 to TRBJ2-3, with TRBD1 as a possible D gene (6 bases). The CDR3 is 13 amino acids. Germline V gene sequence: CDR1 SGHDT, CDR2 YYEEEE. The CDR3 bases are TGTGCCAGCAGCTTAAGGCAGGGGACGGACGACCGGTTT. As protein: CASSLRQGTDDRF.

The V call is TRBV5-6, the J call TRBJ2-1, with 8 bases matching TRBD2. The junction had 10 bases not matched to a gene; V was cut back by 4 bases and J by 4 bases. Germline lookup yields CDR1 SGHDT and CDR2 YYEEEE. CDR3 length equals 16 residues. CDR3 in amino acids: CASSGDGRASYNEQFF. The CDR3 coding sequence is TGTGCCAGCAGCGGGGACGGGAGGGCCTCGTACAATGAGCAGTTCTTC. The full variable domain, its missing parts supplied by reference TRBV5-6 and TRBJ2-1, is DAGVTQSPTHLIKTRGQQVTLRCSPKSGHDTVSWYQQALGQGPQFIFQYYEEEERQRGNFPDRFSGHQFPNYSSELNVNALLLGDSALYLCASSGDGRASYNEQFFGPGTRLTVL.

The rearrangement joins TRBV29-1 to TRBJ2-1; no reliable D call. The V end lost 6 bases, the J end lost 15 bases, and 21 bases lay between the germline ends. CDR3 length: 12 residues. Germline V gene data show CDR1 as SQVTM and CDR2 as ANQGSEA. The DNA of the CDR3 is TGCAGCGTCCAAAAGTCAGGTGGCATTGGGTTCTTC. This translates into CSVQKSGGIGFF.

The chain joins TRBV28 to TRBJ2-3; 7 nucleotides agree with TRBD2. The junction had 4 bases not matched to a gene; V was cut back by 3 bases and J by 7 bases. This CDR3 is built from 13 residues. Germline V gives CDR1 MDHEN, CDR2 SYDVKM. The CDR3 protein is CASSFGAGNTQYF. The CDR3 DNA is TGTGCCAGCAGTTTTGGAGCGGGGAATACGCAGTATTTT.

The genes are TRBV7-9 and TRBJ2-1; D may be TRBD2 (7 bases). CDR1 SEHNR and CDR2 FQNEAQ come from the germline V gene (reference sequence). The V gene lost 5 bases and the J gene lost 6 bases, with 17 bases spanning the gap. The CDR3 is 15 residues long. CDR3 nucleotide sequence: TGTGCCAGCAGCCTGAGGGGGGGCTTGGGCAATGAGCAGTTCTTC. Translating it yields CASSLRGGLGNEQFF.